This TCR beta chain was found in a study of blood T cell repertoires in COVID-19. Study-wide background: The United States, Italy and Spain were the sources of the acute and convalescent COVID-19 samples. From T cells, B-cell-depleted T cells, or PBMCs came the material, which was cDNA or gDNA.

While infection was still active, Seattle patients were enrolled and then followed longitudinally. Profiled with immunoSEQ multiplex PCR; TCRdb holds only in-frame clones, not every one. The sample consists of a few hundred thousand clones, roughly 89% of them appearing once. The CDR3 is 15 amino acids. The V end lost 1 base, the J end lost 16 bases, and 22 bases lay between the germline ends. CDR1 and CDR2 from the germline V gene are LGHNA and YSLEER. The rearrangement links TRBV4-3 to TRBJ1-4; unclear D gene. The sequenced sample was peripheral blood. The source is a woman in her fifties or sixties with COVID-19, enrolled during active disease. Here the CDR3 DNA reads TGCGCCAGCAGCCAAGTTTGGGCAAGAAGTGATTTGTCGTTTTTT. Translating gives CASSQVWARSDLSFF.